This entry lists 10 T cell receptor beta chains sequenced from one sample in a study of CD8+CD57+ T cells in acquired aplastic anemia. Genomic DNA constituted the template upon which TCR beta VDJ and CDR3 profiling was performed. One entry per CDR3 protein, called by TCRdb with MiXCR from the reads. The sample yields about 220,000 distinct CDR3 sequences, approximately 45% seen once. Previously, flow cytometry had revealed CD8+CD57+ cell expansion in the patients chosen for sequencing. Sequencing was done on a sample of sorted CD4+, CD8+, or CD8+CD57+ T cells (not recorded which) from PBMCs. The receptors were gathered from a human donor with aplastic anemia.

The V call is TRBV7-6, the J call TRBJ2-7; 7 nucleotides match TRBD2. V lost 5 bases and J lost 1; bases outside the gene matches: 5. Germline-derived CDR1 and CDR2 are SGHVS and FNYEAQ. This CDR3 region has 14 residues. The CDR3 DNA reads as TGTGCCAGCAGCCGGGGGGTAGGGTCCTACGAGCAGTACTTC. Translating it yields CASSRGVGSYEQYF.

V gene TRBV10-1 combines with J gene TRBJ1-2, with no clear D. Germline V CDR1 and CDR2: WNHNN, SYGVQD (reference sequence). This CDR3 has 14 amino acids. V was trimmed by 1 base and J by 4 bases, leaving 10 bases between them. The CDR3 region is CASSEWRVTYGYTF. The CDR3 DNA is TGCGCCAGCAGTGAGTGGAGGGTGACCTATGGCTACACCTTC.

The chain uses TRBV14 and TRBJ2-3; D is unclear. The CDR3 loop spans 14 amino acids. Germline V gives CDR1 SGHDN, CDR2 FVKESK. Trimming took off 2 bases at V and 0 bases at J, with 6 bases between the two ends. The CDR3 loop is CASSQQPSTDTQYF. The DNA for the CDR3 is TGTGCCAGCAGCCAACAGCCTAGCACAGATACGCAGTATTTT.

This clonotype has ten or more counts. This sequence joins TRBV9 and TRBJ2-7; 7 nucleotides line up with TRBD2. J was trimmed by 1 base and V by 7 bases; bases with no gene match: 8. In germline, CDR1 is SGDLS, CDR2 YYNGEE. The CDR3 is 14 residues long. CDR3 protein: CASLSLAESYEQYF. Here the CDR3 DNA reads TGTGCCAGCCTCTCGCTAGCGGAGTCCTACGAGCAGTACTTC.

In this sample, this clonotype turned up many times. The V call is TRBV19, the J call TRBJ1-1, with D perhaps matching TRBD1 (5 bases). The CDR3 consists of 16 residues. V dropped 6 bases and J dropped 2 bases, with 19 bases sitting between them. CDR1 is LNHDA and CDR2 is SQIVND in the germline V gene (reference sequence). Written as DNA, the CDR3 is TGTGCCAGTAGAAAGGGACGCGGCGGGGGAAACACTGAAGCTTTCTTT. Translating it yields CASRKGRGGGNTEAFF. Drawing the rest from reference TRBV19 and TRBJ1-1, the complete variable domain is DGGITQSPKYLFRKEGQNVTLSCEQNLNHDAMYWYRQDPGQGLRLIYYSQIVNDFQKGDIAEGYSVSREKKESFPLTVTSAQKNPTAFYLCASRKGRGGGNTEAFFGQGTRLTVV.

Remarks on this clonotype: At one end the junction does not follow the germline gene, possibly because of a read error. This chain links TRBV9 with TRBJ1-5; D gene unclear. This CDR3 region has 15 residues. Germline V gene sequence: CDR1 SGDLS, CDR2 YYNGEE. This CDR3 reads CASSVEWGSDQPQHF. The DNA of the CDR3 is TGTGCCAGCAGCGTAGAATGGGGTAGCGATCAGCCCCAGCATTTT.

There are a few counts of this clonotype. The chain links TRBV30 to TRBJ2-5; 8 positions match TRBD2. Germline V gives CDR1 GTSNPN, CDR2 SVGIG (reference sequence). The J segment lost 3 bases and the V segment lost 3 bases, leaving 9 bases of the junction unmatched. The CDR3 is made up of 15 amino acids. The CDR3 region is CAWRAKISGEETQYF. The CDR3 bases are TGTGCCTGGAGAGCGAAGATTAGCGGGGAAGAGACCCAGTACTTC.

At least ten counts were recorded for this clonotype. The chain joins TRBV5-5 to TRBJ2-7; either TRBD1 or TRBD2 may supply D (5 bases each). The CDR3 contains 12 residues. Trimming took off 8 bases at V and 0 bases at J, with 9 bases between the two ends. Germline V gene sequence: CDR1 SGHKS, CDR2 YYEKEE (reference sequence). This CDR3 reads CASWDDSYEQYF. CDR3 nucleotides: TGTGCCAGTTGGGACGACTCCTACGAGCAGTACTTC.

The V call is TRBV7-9, the J call TRBJ1-2, with a weak D call TRBD1 (5 bases). There are 12 residues in the CDR3. V shed 6 bases and J shed 10 bases, with 15 bases lying between them. Germline-derived CDR1 and CDR2 are SEHNR and FQNEAQ (reference sequence). As DNA, the CDR3 is TGTGCCAGCAGTCGGGACTTTCAGGTCTACACCTTC. This translates into CASSRDFQVYTF.

V is TRBV7-6 and J is TRBJ2-7; 14 nucleotides align to TRBD2. This CDR3 has 18 amino acids. The ends lost 3 bases at V and 0 bases at J; junction bases unmatched: 7. The V gene's germline CDR1 is SGHVS and CDR2 FNYEAQ. In DNA, the CDR3 is TGTGCCAGCAGCTTGGGGACTAGCGGGGGCCAACACTCCTACGAGCAGTACTTC. The encoded protein is CASSLGTSGGQHSYEQYF.